Presented here are 29 T cell receptor beta chains from one specimen sequenced in a study of Graves' ophthalmopathy and Graves' hyperthyroidism. The authors amplified TCR beta CDR3 regions from RNA transcripts. First-round RT-PCR employed HTBI primers, with a second-round multiplex PCR after it. Each CDR3 protein gets one entry after TCRdb re-called the multiplex PCR reads with MiXCR. The sample contains 600,000 to 950,000 distinct CDR3 sequences, 40% of which appear only once. Material: peripheral blood. The source of these receptors is an adult man with Graves' ophthalmopathy.

This clonotype was observed at least ten times. The V call is TRBV10-3, the J call TRBJ2-7, with D maybe TRBD2 (5 bases). Germline CDR1 and CDR2: ENHRY and SYGVKD. CDR3 length equals 13 residues. V lost 11 bases and J 0 bases, leaving 14 bases between the germline ends. This chain's CDR3 is CAARPGSSYEQYF. The CDR3 DNA sequence: TGTGCCGCTCGACCGGGGAGCTCCTACGAGCAGTACTTC.

About this clonotype itself: A junction end diverges from the germline sequence, so it may reflect a read error. The V gene is TRBV10-3, the J gene TRBJ2-5; 9 bases match TRBD1. The closer fit of TRBJ2-7 to the DNA end suggests the J call may be wrong. In germline, CDR1 is ENHRY, CDR2 SYGVKD. The CDR3 consists of 15 residues. CDR3 in DNA: TGTGCCAGCAGTGAAAACCCGGGACAGGGCTACGAGCAGTACTTC. Its protein is CASSENPGQGYEQYF.

V is TRBV27 and J is TRBJ1-4; D call uncertain. The CDR3 length is 15 residues. Germline lookup yields CDR1 MNHEY and CDR2 SMNVEV (reference sequence). The germline V and J ends were trimmed by 4 bases and 3 bases, with 12 bases remaining between them. The CDR3 sequence is CASSSNGKANEKLFF. The CDR3 nucleotides read TGTGCCAGCAGTTCGAACGGCAAGGCTAATGAAAAACTGTTTTTT.

The chain is built from TRBV9 and TRBJ1-2; 8 nucleotides match TRBD1. The CDR3 totals 16 residues. In germline, CDR1 is SGDLS, CDR2 YYNGEE. Unmatched junction bases numbered 11, after V lost 5 bases and J lost 2 bases. CDR3 region: CASSYSRTGINYGYTF. CDR3 DNA: TGTGCCAGCAGTTACTCTCGGACAGGGATCAACTATGGCTACACCTTC.

The chain uses TRBV7-9 and TRBJ2-6; D uncertain. The CDR3 extends over 14 amino acids. V lost 5 bases to trimming and J lost 4 bases, with 9 bases between them. Germline CDR1 is SEHNR and CDR2 is FQNEAQ (reference sequence). The DNA for the CDR3 is TGTGCCAGCAGCCCTGTTCTAGGGGCCAACGTCCTGACTTTC. This codes for CASSPVLGANVLTF.

The V call is TRBV25-1, the J call TRBJ2-2; 9 nucleotides agree with TRBD2. CDR3 length: 16 amino acids. Losses at the gene ends were 5 bases for V and 6 bases for J; bases not matched to a gene: 10. Germline assignment: CDR1 MGHDK and CDR2 SYGVNS. The CDR3 bases are TGTGCCAGCAGTTCCCCTAGCGGGGATACGGCCGGGGAGCTGTTTTTT. As protein: CASSSPSGDTAGELFF.

With respect to this clonotype: Being one base from a much bigger clone, this may be a read error. The chain is built from TRBV7-9 and TRBJ1-2, with 7 positions matching TRBD1. CDR3 length equals 14 residues. V shed 4 bases, J shed 8 bases, and the junction held 10 bases outside the gene matches. In germline, CDR1 is SEHNR, CDR2 FQNEAQ (reference sequence). CDR3: CASSSTGQPWGYTF. CDR3 nucleotides: TGTGCCAGCAGCTCGACGGGACAGCCCTGGGGCTACACCTTC.

This clonotype has a count of ten or more. The chain carries TRBV25-1 and TRBJ1-1; D not resolved. The germline V gene encodes CDR1 MGHDK and CDR2 SYGVNS. This CDR3 has 13 amino acids. V dropped 0 bases and J dropped 1 base, with 3 bases sitting between them. Written as DNA, the CDR3 is TGTGCCAGCAGTGAATATGAGAACACTGAAGCTTTCTTT. This codes for CASSEYENTEAFF.

This sequence joins TRBV2 and TRBJ1-2; 10 positions agree with TRBD1. The CDR3 totals 14 residues. V shed 5 bases, J shed 7 bases, and the junction held 7 bases outside the gene matches. Germline V gene sequence: CDR1 SNHLY, CDR2 FYNNEI. The CDR3 loop reads CASSMTGGAGGYTF. The CDR3 DNA reads as TGTGCCAGCAGTATGACAGGGGGCGCAGGTGGCTACACCTTC.

This clonotype has only a few counts. CDR3 in amino acids: CASSFTGAAGNTIYF. CDR3 DNA sequence: TGTGCCAGCAGTTTTACGGGGGCAGCTGGAAACACCATATATTTT. The rearrangement joins TRBV12-3 or TRBV12-4 to TRBJ1-3, with TRBD1 as a possible D gene (6 bases). V was clipped by 3 bases and J by 2 bases, with 11 bases between them. CDR3 length equals 15 residues.

CDR3 amino acids: CAIGKTSGGSSYEQYF. The CDR3, as DNA: TGTGCCATCGGGAAGACTAGCGGGGGAAGCTCCTACGAGCAGTACTTC. V and J are TRBV10-3 and TRBJ2-7; TRBD2 agrees at 12 bases. The CDR3 is 16 residues long. The germline V gene has CDR1 ENHRY and CDR2 SYGVKD. V shed 8 bases, J shed 0 bases, and the junction held 8 bases outside the gene matches.

Points on this clonotype: An end of the junction differs from the germline gene, which may be a read error. V gene TRBV24-1 combines with J gene TRBJ2-7; 11 nucleotides agree with TRBD2. This CDR3 contains 17 residues. CDR1 KGHDR and CDR2 SFDVKD come from the germline V gene. The CDR3, as DNA: TGTGCCAGCAGTGACCCCGTGACTAGCGGGGAGGCCTACGAGCAGTACTTC. Encoded protein: CASSDPVTSGEAYEQYF.

In this sample, this clonotype turned up a few times. The chain links TRBV20-1 to TRBJ2-7, with a weak D call TRBD2 (6 bases). Trimming removed 2 bases at V and 2 bases at J, with 13 bases between. Germline CDR1 DFQATT, CDR2 SNEGSKA (reference sequence). CDR3 length: 14 residues. In DNA form, the CDR3 reads TGCAGTGCTAGAAGGCGGGGAACCACCTACGAGCAGTACTTC. Translating gives CSARRRGTTYEQYF.

This clonotype was picked up a small number of times. The J gene is TRBJ2-7, the V gene TRBV7-9, with no clear D. The germline CDR1 and CDR2 sequences are SEHNR and FQNEAQ (reference sequence). The V end lost 5 bases, the J end lost 7 bases, and 12 bases lay between the germline ends. This CDR3 spans 12 amino acids. The CDR3 is CASSQASWEQYF. The CDR3 coding sequence is TGTGCCAGCAGCCAAGCCAGTTGGGAGCAGTACTTC.

On this clonotype: Possible read error: a much larger clone is one base away. Because it lacks the conserved phenylalanine or tryptophan at the end, this CDR3 is likely a read error. The chain carries TRBV19 and TRBJ1-2; the D gene is possibly TRBD1 (6 bases). There are 15 residues in the CDR3. V lost 5 bases, J lost 0 bases, and 13 bases lay in between. Germline CDR1 and CDR2: LNHDA and SQIVND (reference sequence). The CDR3 coding sequence is TGTGCCAGTAGTGCCAGGGGACGAGCTAACTATGGCTACACCTCC. Translating gives CASSARGRANYGYTS.

This clonotype occurred a few times. The V gene is TRBV7-3, the J gene TRBJ2-6; D is uncertain. There are 16 residues in the CDR3. V was clipped by 5 bases and J by 0 bases, with 11 bases between them. The germline CDR1 and CDR2 sequences are SGHTA and FQGTGA. The CDR3 DNA reads TGTGCCAGCAGCCAAGATTTGTACTCTGGGGCCAACGTCCTGACTTTC. Translating gives CASSQDLYSGANVLTF.

This clonotype was detected ten times or more. The chain recombines TRBV11-2 with TRBJ2-5; 7 bases are shared with TRBD1. The CDR3 has 15 amino acids. V lost 5 bases and J lost 2; bases outside the gene matches: 8. Germline assignment: CDR1 SGHAT and CDR2 FQNNGV. CDR3 sequence reads: CASSPSGQLQETQYF. The CDR3 region has the DNA TGTGCCAGCAGCCCATCGGGACAGCTTCAAGAGACCCAGTACTTC.

This clonotype was observed many times. The V call is TRBV11-2, the J call TRBJ1-1; tentative D call: TRBD1 (5 bases). V lost 0 bases and J lost 9, with 17 bases in between. CDR1 SGHAT and CDR2 FQNNGV come from the germline V gene. The CDR3 runs 15 residues. CDR3 protein: CASSLEGGGAGKAFF. The CDR3 bases are TGTGCCAGCAGCTTAGAGGGTGGTGGGGCAGGGAAAGCTTTCTTT. The whole variable domain, remainder taken from reference TRBV11-2 and TRBJ1-1, is EAGVAQSPRYKIIEKRQSVAFWCNPISGHATLYWYQQILGQGPKLLIQFQNNGVVDDSQLPKDRFSAERLKGVDSTLKIQPAKLEDSAVYLCASSLEGGGAGKAFFGQGTRLTVV.

The CDR3 reads CSANLEGYTF. CDR3 bases: TGCAGTGCTAACTTGGAAGGCTACACCTTC. This chain uses TRBV20-1 with TRBJ1-2; D unclear. This CDR3 is 10 amino acids long. Trimming took off 4 bases at V and 8 bases at J, with 8 bases between the two ends. Germline V gene sequence: CDR1 DFQATT, CDR2 SNEGSKA (reference sequence).

Note on this clonotype: At one end the junction does not follow the germline gene, possibly because of a read error. V usage is TRBV24-1 and J usage is TRBJ1-2; the D is unclear. Germline CDR1 is KGHDR and CDR2 is SFDVKD. The CDR3 length is 14 residues. The CDR3 coding sequence is TGTGCCAGCAGTCACAAGGCCCGAAACTATGGCTACACCTTC. Protein: CASSHKARNYGYTF.

J is TRBJ2-7 and V is TRBV29-1; D ambiguous. Near its end, the DNA agrees better with TRBJ2-1, so the J call may be wrong. This CDR3 is built from 13 residues. From germline, CDR1 is SQVTM and CDR2 ANQGSEA. The CDR3 loop reads CSVNNLDENEQFF. CDR3 DNA: TGCAGCGTTAATAACCTCGATGAGAATGAGCAGTTCTTC.

This clonotype was recorded at least ten times. The CDR3 DNA reads TGTGCCAGTAGTATACCCTACACTGAAGCTTTCTTT. This encodes CASSIPYTEAFF. The V gene is TRBV19, the J gene TRBJ1-1; no clear D gene. Between the trimmed V and J ends, which lost 2 bases and 3 bases, there was a span of 4 bases. The CDR3 extends over 12 amino acids. Germline V gives CDR1 LNHDA, CDR2 SQIVND (reference sequence).

This clonotype was counted between two and nine times. The gene calls are TRBV7-9 and TRBJ1-2, with 10 bases that match TRBD1. The CDR3 contains 14 residues. V was pared by 3 bases and J by 6 bases, with 4 bases of the junction left unmatched. Germline V gene lookup returns CDR1 SEHNR and CDR2 FQNEAQ (reference sequence). For the CDR3, the DNA is TGTGCCAGCAGCTTCCCCGGGACAGGGGATGGCTACACCTTC. It yields the protein CASSFPGTGDGYTF.

The chain combines TRBV25-1 with TRBJ2-7; no definite D call. This CDR3 has 14 residues. Between the trimmed V and J ends, which lost 6 bases and 3 bases, there was a span of 15 bases. Germline-derived CDR1 and CDR2 are MGHDK and SYGVNS. The CDR3 sequence: CASSLDPVYYEQYF. For the CDR3, the DNA is TGTGCCAGCAGCTTAGACCCAGTTTACTACGAGCAGTACTTC.

The rearrangement links TRBV11-1 to TRBJ1-5; D is unclear. There are 16 residues in the CDR3. Germline-derived CDR1 and CDR2 are SGHAT and FQDESV (reference sequence). V dropped 6 bases and J dropped 3 bases, with 18 bases sitting between them. CDR3: CASSLSPGVVNQPQHF. The CDR3 nucleotides are TGTGCCAGCAGTTTATCTCCCGGGGTGGTCAATCAGCCCCAGCATTTT.

With regard to this clonotype: The junction and the germline gene differ at one end; a read error may be behind it. V and J are TRBV25-1 and TRBJ2-2; D gene ambiguous. Per the germline V gene, CDR1 is MGHDK and CDR2 is SYGVNS. This CDR3 has 14 amino acids. CDR3 DNA: TGTGCCTGCAGTGCTCACCGCCTCCGAGGGGAGCTGTTTTTT. Amino acid sequence: CACSAHRLRGELFF.

A single count supports this clonotype. A read error may account for a junction end that differs from germline. J is TRBJ1-6 and V is TRBV25-1; the match to TRBD1 covers 10 bases. Germline V gene data show CDR1 as MGHDK and CDR2 as SYGVNS. CDR3 length equals 20 residues. The CDR3 spells CASSHQGDRGPESRNSPLHF. In nucleotides, the CDR3 is TGCGCCAGCAGCCACCAAGGGGACAGGGGACCGGAATCTAGGAATTCACCCCTCCACTTT.

This clonotype came up a few times. The CDR3 DNA reads as TGTGCCAGCAGCTTAGGGACCCTGTGGGATCAGCCCCAGCATTTT. As protein: CASSLGTLWDQPQHF. The V call is TRBV7-9, the J call TRBJ1-5; D gene ambiguous. Germline V gene sequence: CDR1 SEHNR, CDR2 FQNEAQ (reference sequence). This CDR3 spans 15 amino acids. Trimming removed 1 base at V and 5 bases at J, with 12 bases between.

This sequence joins TRBV28 and TRBJ2-5, with D maybe TRBD1 (5 bases). Germline-derived CDR1 and CDR2 are MDHEN and SYDVKM. The CDR3 spans 14 residues. Trimming shortened V by 7 bases and J by 4 bases, and 16 bases separated the two germline ends. The CDR3 reads CASTIGAGRETQYF. The CDR3 DNA sequence: TGTGCCAGCACCATAGGGGCAGGCCGAGAGACCCAGTACTTC.